This record concerns one T cell receptor (beta chain) sequence. Germline CDR1 is SGHRS and CDR2 is YFSETQ. This CDR3 contains 13 residues. Trimming took 2 bases from V and 0 from J, leaving 5 bases between them. The sample comes from a study of T cell changes during pregnancy in multiple sclerosis. The data were produced by immunoSEQ multiplex PCR, yet TCRdb's version contains in-frame clones alone and is incomplete. Here the sample spans under 40,000 clones, more than 85% being singletons. The genes are TRBV5-1 and TRBJ1-1; D is unresolved. The sequencing used CD4+ T cells from peripheral blood mononuclear cells, collected in the third trimester of pregnancy. The clonotype originates from a female donor in good health, enrolled as a control in a pregnancy study. The CDR3 DNA follows: TGCGCCAGCAGCTTTAGTTTGAACACTGAAGCTTTCTTT. Amino acids: CASSFSLNTEAFF.